This TCR beta chain is drawn from a study of cytomegalovirus exposure and HLA in healthy donors (dated by TCRdb to 2015 to 2018). Study-level background: The 666 repertoires of the first cohort and the approximately 130 validation repertoires were produced on the same platform, according to a later analysis. Along with the roughly 670-subject first cohort, a separate validation cohort of over 90 different subjects was used. The study aimed to test whether signatures of past pathogen exposure could be identified by cataloging public T cell receptors. To predict cytomegalovirus infection status, the study combined high-throughput TCR immunosequencing, statistical association of individual TCRs with disease status, and machine learning.

Reading the germline V gene gives CDR1 SGHVS and CDR2 FNYEAQ. V has 5 bases trimmed and J has 2 bases trimmed; junction bases matching no gene number 3. The CDR3 sequence holds 13 residues, the cysteine and phenylalanine included. The entry retains the CDR3 DNA only, 39 bases that are in frame from base 1. Regarding this clone: The antigen it recognizes is unknown. There are no base qualities to consult, and no much larger clone falls within one base.

General conclusions and limits of the study: In both the original and validation cohorts, the classifier was reported to diagnose cytomegalovirus status with high specificity and sensitivity. Most TCR sequences were observed very rarely across donors, whereas some public TCRs were present in many individuals. According to the authors, the approach could potentially be generalized to other disease states and immunological phenotypes. In vitro tests confirmed that a few of the cytomegalovirus-associated TCR beta chains recognize cytomegalovirus antigens. Subsequent analysis determined that TCRs grouped into clusters in the first cohort also showed a tendency toward co-occurrence across the roughly 110 validation repertoires, and 85% to 95% of cluster scores exceeded 0. All 120 or so repertoires were used to score co-occurrence in the validation cohort in a later analysis, because that analysis had no HLA typing for the cohort. The study listed 150 to 200 TCR beta chains as associated with cytomegalovirus.

Separate from the approximately 690-subject first cohort, the validation cohort of 95 to 150 subjects was the group to which the donors belonged. Receptor libraries were prepared by the immunoSEQ multiplex PCR assay. The published analysis was carried out like this. A statistical classification framework was developed to diagnose cytomegalovirus status using the catalog of TCR beta chain sequences. Entries here come from immuneACCESS through TCRdb and include only in-frame sequences with V and J called. Some clones fail to appear in such tables; in the studies checked, an unresolved V gene covers under half of the shortfall, and the cause of the remainder is unknown. V, J and clone size are taken as reported in that table, and D and trimming were inferred from the DNA itself. In this sample the table shows 150,000 to 200,000 clones, about 87% of which occur a single time. Of the sample, approximately 1.5% is held by the ten largest clones.

This chain joins TRBV7-6 to TRBJ2-7, with 7 junctional bases fitting TRBD1. This TCR derives from a woman in her thirties in good health and CMV-seronegative. Material for sequencing was PBMCs. The nucleotide sequence is given as TGTGCCAGCAGCGACGGGACAGCCTACGAGCAGTACTTC. The encoded protein is CASSDGTAYEQYF.